A selection of T cell receptor beta chains follows, all from one sample in a study of Graves' ophthalmopathy and Graves' hyperthyroidism. TCRdb ran MiXCR on the multiplex PCR reads and lists one entry per CDR3 protein. The sample lists some 520,000 distinct CDR3 sequences, around an eighth occurring once. Sequences were obtained from blood. Every receptor here comes from a woman aged 30 to 39 with Graves' ophthalmopathy. The CDR3 runs from the conserved cysteine through the conserved F or W. A D gene is named only where the DNA matches it firmly. Only part of the rows carry a size: once, few, many, or a class if the clone is expanded.

size	V	D	J	CDR3	DNA
many	TRBV5-1	.	TRBJ1-1	CASSTQDNPNRAFF	TGCGCCAGCAGCACCCAGGACAACCCAAATAGGGCTTTCTTT
.	TRBV7-2	.	TRBJ2-5	CASSLAGAVQETQYF	TGTGCCAGCAGCTTAGCGGGGGCCGTTCAAGAGACCCAGTACTTC
many	TRBV6-2/TRBV6-3	.	TRBJ2-5	CASNPGDEQETQYF	TGTGCCAGCAACCCCGGGGATGAACAAGAGACCCAGTACTTC
.	TRBV6-1	TRBD1	TRBJ1-5	CASRKGAGNQPQHF	TGTGCCAGCAGAAAGGGGGCAGGCAATCAGCCCCAGCATTTT
many	TRBV3-1	.	TRBJ2-5	CASSLQDARETQYF	TGTGCCAGCAGCCTCCAGGACGCCCGGGAGACCCAGTACTTC
many	TRBV28	TRBD1	TRBJ1-1	CASKTGQGNTEAFF	TGTGCCAGCAAAACTGGACAGGGGAACACTGAAGCTTTCTTT
many	TRBV10-3	.	TRBJ1-3	CATSGTASSGNTIYF	TGTGCCACCTCCGGGACCGCGAGCTCTGGAAACACCATATATTTT
many	TRBV3-1	.	TRBJ2-7	CASSQVVPPYEQYF	TGTGCCAGCAGCCAAGTCGTACCCCCCTACGAGCAGTACTTC
many	TRBV7-2	.	TRBJ1-5	CASGGAPDQPQHF	TGTGCCAGCGGGGGGGCCCCTGATCAGCCCCAGCATTTT
many	TRBV11-3	.	TRBJ1-1	CASSLPGSEAFF	TGTGCCAGCAGCTTGCCGGGATCAGAAGCTTTCTTT
many	TRBV6-1	.	TRBJ1-5	CASSNYQSGQPQHF	TGTGCCAGCAGCAATTATCAATCCGGGCAGCCCCAGCATTTT
many	TRBV12-3/TRBV12-4	.	TRBJ1-1	CASRPPGLGMNTEAFF	TGTGCCAGCAGACCTCCGGGACTGGGGATGAACACTGAAGCTTTCTTT
many	TRBV6-5	TRBD2	TRBJ2-7	CASSYSRASGSYEQYF	TGTGCCAGCAGTTACTCTCGGGCTAGCGGTTCCTACGAGCAGTACTTC
many	TRBV12-3/TRBV12-4	.	TRBJ1-1	CASERNYEAFF	TGTGCCTCCGAGAGGAACTACGAAGCTTTCTTT
many	TRBV27	TRBD2	TRBJ2-7	CASSSGGSMSKYF	TGTGCCAGCAGTTCCGGCGGGAGTATGTCGAAGTACTTC
many	TRBV12-3/TRBV12-4	.	TRBJ1-2	CASSSYTVFLTDYGYTF	TGTGCCAGCAGTTCGTATACCGTGTTTCTTACTGACTATGGCTACACCTTC
many	TRBV11-2	.	TRBJ2-2	CASSSKTDTGELFF	TGTGCCAGCAGCTCGAAGACAGATACCGGGGAGCTGTTTTTT
.	TRBV3-1	TRBD2	TRBJ2-5	CASSQPGGQETQYF	TGTGCCAGCAGCCAACCCGGGGGGCAAGAGACCCAGTACTTC
.	TRBV2	.	TRBJ1-1	CASRLRQPGTEAFF	TGTGCCAGCAGACTACGACAGCCGGGCACTGAAGCTTTCTTT
.	TRBV5-1	.	TRBJ2-2	CASSLGQKYTGELFF	TGCGCCAGCAGCTTGGGACAGAAGTACACCGGGGAGCTGTTTTTT
many	TRBV6-1	TRBD1	TRBJ1-5	CATRGGWGNQPQHF	TGTGCCACCAGGGGGGGGTGGGGCAATCAGCCCCAGCATTTT
.	TRBV30	.	TRBJ1-1	CAWSPELGTEAFF	TGTGCCTGGAGCCCCGAGCTCGGCACTGAAGCTTTCTTT
many	TRBV14	.	TRBJ2-7	CASSQAFYEQYF	TGTGCCAGCAGCCAAGCGTTCTACGAGCAGTACTTC
many	TRBV7-2	TRBD2	TRBJ2-7	CASSLGKAGPLRAYEQYF	TGTGCCAGCAGCTTGGGCAAAGCGGGGCCACTCCGGGCCTACGAGCAGTACTTC
many	TRBV2	.	TRBJ2-7	CASSWGWDEQYF	TGTGCCAGCAGCTGGGGCTGGGACGAGCAGTACTTC
many	TRBV6-1	TRBD2	TRBJ2-7	CASSADLGLAGAYQQYF	TGTGCCAGCAGTGCCGACCTGGGACTAGCGGGGGCGTACCAGCAGTACTTC
many	TRBV10-1	.	TRBJ2-2	CASSEGSSGNTGELFF	TGCGCCAGCAGTGAGGGCAGTAGCGGTAACACCGGGGAGCTGTTTTTT
few	TRBV2	.	TRBJ1-5	CASSPGGLWNQPQHF	TGTGCCAGCAGCCCCGGGGGCTTGTGGAATCAGCCCCAGCATTTT
.	TRBV9	.	TRBJ1-1	CASSPMDRMNTEAFF	TGTGCCAGCAGCCCCATGGACCGCATGAACACTGAAGCTTTCTTT
few	TRBV12-3/TRBV12-4	TRBD1	TRBJ2-7	CASSHRGNEQYF	TGTGCCAGCAGTCACAGGGGTAACGAGCAGTACTTC
many	TRBV27	.	TRBJ1-5	CASSPPGGQPQHF	TGTGCCAGCAGTCCCCCCGGGGGGCAGCCCCAGCATTTT
few	TRBV19	.	TRBJ1-5	CASSIQDTNQPQHF	TGTGCCAGTAGTATCCAGGACACGAATCAGCCCCAGCATTTT
many	TRBV2	TRBD1	TRBJ1-5	CASRRTGGWRPQHF	TGTGCCAGCAGACGGACAGGGGGCTGGAGGCCCCAGCATTTT
.	TRBV29-1	.	TRBJ2-2	CSAVTSGELFF	TGCAGCGCCGTTACCTCCGGGGAGCTGTTTTTT
many	TRBV2	TRBD2	TRBJ2-7	CASIDGTSGISSYEQYF	TGTGCCAGCATTGACGGGACTAGCGGGATAAGCTCCTACGAGCAGTACTTC
.	TRBV4-2	.	TRBJ2-2	CASSPLWGHDTGELFF	TGTGCCAGCAGCCCCCTTTGGGGGCATGACACCGGGGAGCTGTTTTTT
.	TRBV3-1	.	TRBJ1-1	CASRKRGTDTEVFF	TGTGCCAGCAGAAAAAGGGGGACGGACACTGAAGTTTTCTTT
many	TRBV6-5	TRBD1	TRBJ1-3	CASSWGTGFEGNTIYF	TGTGCCAGCAGTTGGGGGACAGGGTTTGAAGGAAACACCATATATTTT
many	TRBV11-1	.	TRBJ2-7	CASSLNGRGSRYEQYF	TGTGCCAGCAGCTTAAATGGTCGGGGCTCCCGCTACGAGCAGTACTTC
many	TRBV28	.	TRBJ2-7	CASSLPGLIYEQYF	TGTGCCAGCAGCCTCCCAGGACTGATCTACGAGCAGTACTTC
many	TRBV12-3/TRBV12-4	TRBD1	TRBJ2-2	CASSLGQGPNTGELFF	TGTGCCAGCAGTCTCGGACAGGGACCGAACACCGGGGAGCTGTTTTTT
many	TRBV15	TRBD2	TRBJ2-2	CATSRVPTSGMVGELFF	TGTGCCACCAGCAGAGTCCCGACTAGCGGGATGGTCGGGGAGCTGTTTTTT
many	TRBV24-1	.	TRBJ2-3	CATSDSTLPHTDTQYF	TGTGCCACCAGTGATTCCACCCTGCCCCACACAGATACGCAGTATTTT
many	TRBV12-3/TRBV12-4	TRBD1	TRBJ2-7	CASRLSGTGDEQYF	TGTGCCAGCAGGCTATCGGGGACAGGGGACGAGCAGTACTTC
.	TRBV5-8	TRBD2	TRBJ2-4	CASSLLAGGRGSIKYF	TGTGCCAGCAGCTTACTAGCGGGAGGGCGGGGAAGCATTAAGTACTTC
many	TRBV28	.	TRBJ1-5	CASNYFRDTYNQPQHF	TGTGCCAGTAACTATTTCCGGGACACCTACAATCAGCCCCAGCATTTT
many	TRBV6-1	.	TRBJ2-2	CASSAAGPYTGELFF	TGTGCCAGCAGTGCCGCCGGGCCTTACACCGGGGAGCTGTTTTTT
many	TRBV15	TRBD1	TRBJ1-2	CATSGTANYGYTF	TGTGCCACCAGCGGGACAGCTAACTATGGCTACACCTTC
many	TRBV6-2/TRBV6-3	.	TRBJ2-5	CASSLTPGLETQYF	TGTGCCAGCAGCCTAACCCCAGGGTTGGAGACCCAGTACTTC
few	TRBV28	.	TRBJ2-2	CASREGAAPGELFF	TGTGCCAGCAGAGAGGGTGCCGCTCCCGGGGAGCTGTTTTTT
.	TRBV27	TRBD2	TRBJ2-3	CASSLAGVNTDTQYF	TGTGCCAGCAGTTTGGCGGGAGTGAACACAGATACGCAGTATTTT
few	TRBV20-1	.	TRBJ2-7	CSARDPGVSSYEQYF	TGCAGTGCTAGAGACCCGGGCGTCAGCTCCTACGAGCAGTACTTC
many	TRBV4-1	.	TRBJ1-2	CASSHVDGARNYGYTF	TGCGCCAGCAGCCATGTAGACGGGGCAAGAAACTATGGCTACACCTTC
many	TRBV20-1	TRBD2	TRBJ2-5	CSARDLGGRLAGGETQYF	TGCAGTGCTAGAGATCTAGGGGGCAGGCTAGCGGGAGGGGAGACCCAGTACTTC